The 22 T cell receptor beta chains given below trace back to one sample, sequenced in a study of blood T cell repertoires in COVID-19. Profiling relied on immunoSEQ multiplex PCR, and the TCRdb table lists in-frame clones only, not all of them. Counted here are fewer than 200,000 clones, about four fifths occurring once; the ten biggest clones make up about 4%. The sequencing input was PBMCs or T cells enriched from blood (not recorded which). The receptors here all came from a woman between 45 and 60 years old in a cohort exposed to, infected with or recovered from COVID-19 (not recorded which).

Ten or more counts support this clone. Distinct nucleotide sequences in the sample also encode this CDR3. The chain joins TRBV6-5 to TRBJ1-1; 9 bases are a match to TRBD1. Germline assignment: CDR1 MNHEY and CDR2 SVGAGI. The CDR3 covers 15 residues. V trimming: 0 bases; J trimming: 3 bases; junction bases outside the gene matches: 2. CDR3 loop: CASSYSTGGHTEAFF. CDR3 sequence (DNA): TGTGCCAGCAGTTACTCCACAGGGGGCCACACTGAAGCTTTCTTT.

The J gene is TRBJ2-5, the V gene TRBV28; 7 bases agree with TRBD2. The V segment lost 2 bases and the J segment 1 base; nucleotides outside the gene matches: 13. Germline V CDR1 and CDR2: MDHEN, SYDVKM. The CDR3 extends over 18 amino acids. The CDR3 coding sequence is TGTGCCAGCAGTTTAAGGAGGGATTGGCGCGGGGGCCAAGAGACCCAGTACTTC. Translating it yields CASSLRRDWRGGQETQYF.

The CDR3: CATSSPRGETNEKLFF. The DNA of the CDR3 is TGTGCCACCAGCAGCCCTCGGGGGGAAACTAATGAAAAACTGTTTTTT. This sequence joins TRBV15 and TRBJ1-4, with D possibly TRBD1 on 5 matching bases. The CDR3 has 16 residues. V dropped 3 bases and J dropped 1 base, with 12 bases sitting between them. Looked up from germline, CDR1 is LNHNV and CDR2 is YYDKDF (reference sequence).

The chain links TRBV11-1 to TRBJ2-1, with D perhaps matching TRBD1 (7 bases). CDR3 length equals 15 residues. Germline assignment: CDR1 SGHAT and CDR2 FQDESV (reference sequence). Trimming removed 5 bases from V and 4 bases from J, with 15 bases in between. The CDR3 reads CASSPEGASYNEQFF. CDR3 DNA: TGTGCCAGCAGCCCGGAGGGGGCGAGTTACAATGAGCAGTTCTTC. The whole variable domain, remainder taken from reference TRBV11-1 and TRBJ2-1, is EAEVAQSPRYKITEKSQAVAFWCDPISGHATLYWYRQILGQGPELLVQFQDESVVDDSQLPKDRFSAERLKGVDSTLKIQPAELGDSAMYLCASSPEGASYNEQFFGPGTRLTVL.

V usage is TRBV6-1 and J usage is TRBJ2-1; a weak D match, TRBD1 (5 bases). V lost 0 bases to trimming and J lost 4 bases, with 7 bases between them. Per the germline V gene, CDR1 is MNHNS and CDR2 is SASEGT. The CDR3 is 14 amino acids. DNA of the CDR3: TGTGCCAGCAGTGAAGCGGGGCGGTACAATGAGCAGTTCTTC. Protein sequence: CASSEAGRYNEQFF.

This chain uses TRBV28 with TRBJ1-1, with 10 bases fitting TRBD1. Unmatched junction bases numbered 12, after V lost 7 bases and J lost 1 base. The CDR3 runs 17 residues. Looked up from germline, CDR1 is MDHEN and CDR2 is SYDVKM. The CDR3 coding sequence is TGTGCCAGCACTTTTCGACAGGGGGCCTTTACGAACACTGAAGCTTTCTTT. This codes for CASTFRQGAFTNTEAFF.

The chain couples TRBV9 to TRBJ2-1, with D possibly matching TRBD2 (6 bases). Germline assignment: CDR1 SGDLS and CDR2 YYNGEE. V was pared by 0 bases and J by 0 bases, with 10 bases between. This CDR3 is 16 amino acids long. The CDR3 reads CASSVESGSSYNEQFF. The CDR3 DNA is TGTGCCAGCAGCGTAGAGTCCGGGAGCTCCTACAATGAGCAGTTCTTC.

Only a few counts were recorded for this clone. The chain employs TRBV2 and TRBJ2-7; 8 bases agree with TRBD1. The junction had 9 bases not matched to a gene; V was cut back by 8 bases and J by 3 bases. The V gene's germline CDR1 is SNHLY and CDR2 FYNNEI. The CDR3 is 14 residues long. The CDR3 DNA reads as TGTGCCAGCGCTCGAGGCGGGACAGGCTACGAGCAGTACTTC. Its translation is CASARGGTGYEQYF.

This clone was recorded a few times. J is TRBJ2-7 and V is TRBV6-6, with 14 nucleotides matching TRBD2. The CDR3 covers 17 residues. Per the germline V gene, CDR1 is MNHNY and CDR2 is SVGAGI (reference sequence). V shed 5 bases, J shed 0 bases, and the junction held 6 bases outside the gene matches. The CDR3 loop reads CASSRTSGGSSSYEQYF. CDR3 DNA: TGTGCCAGCAGTCGGACTAGCGGGGGGTCGAGCTCCTACGAGCAGTACTTC.

This clone was recorded once. V and J are TRBV5-4 and TRBJ2-1, with 9 bases that match TRBD1. Germline assignment: CDR1 SGHNT and CDR2 YYREEE (reference sequence). The CDR3 is 17 residues long. V shed 4 bases and J 7 bases; nucleotides not matched to a gene: 15. The CDR3 region is CASSQIGAGQGKNEQFF. CDR3 sequence (DNA): TGTGCCAGCAGCCAGATAGGTGCGGGACAGGGTAAAAATGAGCAGTTCTTC.

The CDR3 protein is CASSSRTGIGANVLTF. The CDR3 nucleotides read TGTGCCAGCAGCTCCCGGACAGGGATTGGGGCCAACGTCCTGACTTTC. The V call is TRBV11-3, the J call TRBJ2-6, with 8 bases aligning to TRBD1. V was clipped by 4 bases and J by 3 bases; unmatched bases: 5. Germline V gene sequence: CDR1 SGHNT, CDR2 YENEEA. The CDR3 totals 16 residues.

The chain has TRBV9 and TRBJ2-3, with TRBD1 matching 12 bases. This CDR3 contains 19 residues. V trimming: 2 bases; J trimming: 0 bases; junction bases outside the gene matches: 10. Germline CDR1 SGDLS, CDR2 YYNGEE. This CDR3 reads CASSVASGQGALSTDTQYF. The DNA for the CDR3 is TGTGCCAGCAGCGTTGCCTCGGGACAGGGGGCGCTTAGCACAGATACGCAGTATTTT.

The V gene is TRBV28, the J gene TRBJ1-2; the match to TRBD1 covers 7 bases. The V and J ends lost 2 bases and 5 bases, in that order; junction bases with no gene match: 5. Germline V gives CDR1 MDHEN, CDR2 SYDVKM. This CDR3 is 14 amino acids long. The CDR3 protein is CASSLTGQHYGYTF. For the CDR3, the DNA is TGTGCCAGCAGTTTAACGGGACAGCATTATGGCTACACCTTC.

In this sample, this clone turned up many times. The chain uses TRBV28 and TRBJ1-1, with TRBD1 identical over 7 bases. Per the germline V gene, CDR1 is MDHEN and CDR2 is SYDVKM. This CDR3 is built from 16 residues. V lost 6 bases, J lost 6 bases, and 16 bases stayed unmatched. The CDR3 region has the DNA TGTGCCAGCAGGATCGGACAGGCGAGGGCCAATGCTGAAGCTTTCTTT. It yields the protein CASRIGQARANAEAFF.

V is TRBV7-9 and J is TRBJ1-1; D is uncertain. Germline lookup yields CDR1 SEHNR and CDR2 FQNEAQ (reference sequence). The CDR3 loop spans 13 amino acids. The V end lost 4 bases, the J end lost 1 base, and 7 bases lay between the germline ends. CDR3 sequence reads: CASSSLRNTEAFF. The DNA of the CDR3 is TGTGCCAGCAGCTCGCTTAGGAACACTGAAGCTTTCTTT.

Turning to this clone: Other DNA sequences in the sample encode the same CDR3. The V gene is TRBV3-1 (or the pseudogene TRBV3-2), the J gene TRBJ2-7; TRBD1 matches at 11 bases. Germline V gene data show CDR1 as LGHDT and CDR2 as YNNKEL (reference sequence). The V and J ends lost 3 bases and 4 bases, in that order; junction bases with no gene match: 5. The CDR3 is 15 amino acids. The CDR3 sequence is CASSQGTGGAYEQYF. The CDR3 DNA reads as TGTGCCAGCAGCCAGGGGACAGGGGGTGCGTACGAGCAGTACTTC.

The CDR3 region has the DNA TGTGCCAGCAGCCCTGACAGGTCCTCAACTAATGAAAAACTGTTTTTT. Translated: CASSPDRSSTNEKLFF. This sequence joins TRBV5-4 and TRBJ1-4, with D possibly TRBD1 on 6 matching bases. V lost 4 bases to trimming and J lost 0 bases, with 13 bases between them. Germline V gives CDR1 SGHNT, CDR2 YYREEE (reference sequence). The CDR3 totals 16 residues.

The chain uses TRBV11-3 and TRBJ2-2; 8 nucleotides align to TRBD2. Germline V lookup: CDR1 SGHNT, CDR2 YENEEA. This CDR3 is built from 16 residues. Germline trimming cut 5 bases from V and 3 bases from J; bases unmatched to any gene: 8. CDR3 protein: CASSLTGTSYTGELFF. The CDR3 bases are TGTGCCAGCAGCCTGACCGGGACTAGTTACACCGGGGAGCTGTTTTTT.

The chain combines TRBV7-2 with TRBJ1-5; the D is unclear. The CDR3 has 12 amino acids. V lost 5 bases and J lost 3, with 5 bases in between. Germline CDR1 SGHTA, CDR2 FQGNSA. The DNA of the CDR3 is TGTGCCAGCAGCCTTAACAATCAGCCCCAGCATTTT. Translated, it gives CASSLNNQPQHF.

This clone came up once. The chain links TRBV10-3 to TRBJ2-3; weak D call: TRBD2 (6 bases). Germline V gene lookup returns CDR1 ENHRY and CDR2 SYGVKD. V was clipped by 3 bases and J by 1 base, with 8 bases between them. The CDR3 has 14 residues. CDR3 sequence reads: CAISDPGGTDTQYF. The CDR3 nucleotides read TGTGCCATCAGTGACCCGGGGGGCACAGATACGCAGTATTTT.

In regard to this clone: Other DNA sequences in this specimen translate into the identical CDR3. V is TRBV9 and J is TRBJ1-3, with TRBD1 identical over 8 bases. V was pared by 3 bases and J by 4 bases, with 6 bases of the junction left unmatched. The CDR3 length is 15 residues. Germline V gene data show CDR1 as SGDLS and CDR2 as YYNGEE. The CDR3 DNA follows: TGTGCCAGCAGCGGTACCCAGGGGGCCGGAAACACCATATATTTT. It is translated as CASSGTQGAGNTIYF.

The chain uses TRBV28 and TRBJ1-6; possible D gene TRBD1, 6 bases. The CDR3 totals 13 residues. Between the trimmed V and J ends, which lost 10 bases and 5 bases, there was a span of 12 bases. Germline V gene data show CDR1 as MDHEN and CDR2 as SYDVKM. The CDR3 DNA sequence: TGTGCCACCTTTGGACAGAATAATTCACCCCTCCACTTT. Protein sequence: CATFGQNNSPLHF.